The 25 T cell receptor beta chains presented below share a single source sample, sequenced in a study of cytomegalovirus exposure and HLA in healthy donors. 60 Vbeta and 13 Jbeta primers were used in PCR. TCRdb keeps only in-frame clones here, not all; method: immunoSEQ multiplex PCR. The data hold around 110,000 clones, with roughly 79% observed a single time. The sample consisted of PBMCs. These receptors all come from a woman younger than 35 in good health and CMV-seronegative.

The J gene is TRBJ2-3, the V gene TRBV25-1, with 7 bases identical to TRBD1. The ends lost 7 bases at V and 5 bases at J; junction bases unmatched: 9. The CDR3 has 14 amino acids. CDR1 and CDR2 (germline): MGHDK, SYGVNS. The CDR3 nucleotides are TGTGCCAGCACCACAGGGGCCCTAGTAGATACGCAGTATTTT. It is translated as CASTTGALVDTQYF.

The J gene is TRBJ1-2, the V gene TRBV30; D call uncertain. Per germline, CDR1 GTSNPN and CDR2 SVGIG (reference sequence). The CDR3 contains 12 residues. Trimming left V 2 bases short and J 4 bases short, with 8 bases between. In DNA, the CDR3 is TGTGCCTGGAGTTCGAGGTCCTATGGCTACACCTTC. Residues: CAWSSRSYGYTF.

The chain employs TRBV10-3 and TRBJ1-4, with 7 bases identical to TRBD1. The CDR3 loop spans 15 amino acids. After removal of 4 bases from V and 3 bases from J, the junction contained 5 bases not matched to a gene. From germline, CDR1 is ENHRY and CDR2 SYGVKD. CDR3 sequence reads: CAISATTGPNEKLFF. The CDR3 nucleotides are TGTGCCATCAGTGCCACGACAGGGCCTAATGAAAAACTGTTTTTT.

V gene TRBV9 combines with J gene TRBJ2-5; 7 nucleotides match TRBD2. Germline assignment: CDR1 SGDLS and CDR2 YYNGEE. The trim removed 0 bases at V and 0 bases at J, leaving 5 bases unmatched. The CDR3 loop spans 16 amino acids. CDR3: CASSVDPREDQETQYF. For the CDR3, the DNA is TGTGCCAGCAGCGTAGACCCCCGGGAGGACCAAGAGACCCAGTACTTC.

The chain combines TRBV28 with TRBJ2-7; D gene unclear. The CDR3 totals 11 residues. Trimming removed 3 bases from V and 4 bases from J, with 4 bases in between. The germline gives CDR1 MDHEN, CDR2 SYDVKM. Written as DNA, the CDR3 is TGTGCCAGCAGTTTTGTATACGAGCAGTACTTC. Protein sequence: CASSFVYEQYF.

This chain joins TRBV29-1 and TRBJ2-2, with D perhaps TRBD1 (6 bases). V was pared by 4 bases and J by 0 bases, with 15 bases between. The CDR3 contains 16 residues. Looked up from germline, CDR1 is SQVTM and CDR2 is ANQGSEA. CDR3 sequence (DNA): TGCAGCGTTGTTTTCCCACAGGGATCGAACACCGGGGAGCTGTTTTTT. It translates to CSVVFPQGSNTGELFF.

This clone showed up just a few times. This sample includes further DNA sequences coding for the same CDR3. This sequence joins TRBV6-1 and TRBJ1-5; a weak D match, TRBD1 (5 bases). Looked up from germline, CDR1 is MNHNS and CDR2 is SASEGT. The CDR3 loop spans 14 amino acids. The V end was cut by 3 bases, the J end by 4 bases, with 10 bases between. The CDR3: CASSEAGLNQPQHF. DNA for the CDR3: TGTGCCAGCAGTGAGGCAGGGTTGAATCAGCCCCAGCATTTT.

The chain combines TRBV27 with TRBJ2-5, with D possibly matching TRBD2 (7 bases). This CDR3 has 15 residues. V was shortened by 6 bases and J by 3 bases, with 17 bases between the two germline ends. Germline V gene lookup returns CDR1 MNHEY and CDR2 SMNVEV (reference sequence). The chain's CDR3 is CASSLMGGRKETQYF. The CDR3 DNA reads as TGTGCCAGCAGCCTTATGGGGGGGCGGAAAGAGACCCAGTACTTC.

The chain recombines TRBV6-6 with TRBJ2-7, with TRBD1 matching 12 bases. The CDR3 sequence is 14 residues long. Trimming at V came to 9 bases and at J to 7 bases, leaving 10 bases not matched to a gene. Germline V gene sequence: CDR1 MNHNY, CDR2 SVGAGI (reference sequence). CDR3 sequence (DNA): TGTGCCAGTCAAAAGGGACAGGGGGCTTGGGAGCAGTACTTC. Its translation is CASQKGQGAWEQYF.

Notes on this clone: The junction does not match germline at one end; this may be a read error. This sequence joins TRBV6-5 and TRBJ1-5, with 8 bases fitting TRBD1. This CDR3 spans 14 amino acids. The germline V gene encodes CDR1 MNHEY and CDR2 SVGAGI. Here the CDR3 reads CASSPAGGNQPQHF. CDR3 in DNA: TGTGCCAGCAGTCCCGCAGGGGGCAACCAGCCCCAGCATTTT.

This chain's CDR3 is CASSQAGTGGSTEAFF. CDR3 DNA sequence: TGCGCCAGCAGCCAGGCCGGGACAGGGGGGAGCACTGAAGCTTTCTTT. The V call is TRBV4-1, the J call TRBJ1-1, with 11 bases lining up with TRBD1. Germline V gene lookup returns CDR1 MGHRA and CDR2 YSYEKL. This CDR3 region has 16 residues. V lost 3 bases, J lost 4 bases, and 7 bases stayed unmatched.

The chain joins TRBV5-4 to TRBJ2-6, with D perhaps TRBD1 (6 bases). Germline V gene sequence: CDR1 SGHNT, CDR2 YYREEE (reference sequence). The V end was cut by 4 bases, the J end by 13 bases, with 15 bases between. There are 13 residues in the CDR3. The CDR3 DNA follows: TGTGCCAGCAGCCCCCGGACAGACAGTGTCCTGACTTTC. This codes for CASSPRTDSVLTF.

This rearrangement joins TRBV27 to TRBJ2-7; 8 bases match TRBD1. Germline V gene data show CDR1 as MNHEY and CDR2 as SMNVEV (reference sequence). This CDR3 has 15 amino acids. V lost 0 bases, J lost 1 base, and 2 bases stayed unmatched. CDR3 nucleotide sequence: TGTGCCAGCAGTTTATCGTGGGACAGGTCCTACGAGCAGTACTTC. Protein: CASSLSWDRSYEQYF.

This chain links TRBV5-1 with TRBJ2-2; TRBD1 agrees at 8 bases. With 3 bases clipped from V and 1 base from J, the junction kept 2 bases outside the gene matches. The CDR3 spans 15 residues. Germline lookup yields CDR1 SGHRS and CDR2 YFSETQ. The CDR3 sequence: CASSSDRGNTGELFF. Here the CDR3 DNA reads TGCGCCAGCAGCTCCGACAGGGGGAACACCGGGGAGCTGTTTTTT.

The gene calls are TRBV4-2 and TRBJ2-2, with TRBD1 matching 10 bases. With 1 base clipped from V and 3 bases from J, the junction kept 20 bases outside the gene matches. This CDR3 contains 22 residues. Germline CDR1 and CDR2: LGHNA and YNFKEQ. CDR3 bases: TGTGCCAGCAGCCAAGCTCTATCGGACAGGGGGATCGCACATGCGGACACCGGGGAGCTGTTTTTT. Its translation is CASSQALSDRGIAHADTGELFF.

This clone was picked up a small number of times. J is TRBJ2-1 and V is TRBV30; D call uncertain. The ends were cut back, 0 bases at V and 7 bases at J, with 4 bases in the middle. Germline CDR1 GTSNPN, CDR2 SVGIG (reference sequence). The CDR3 is made up of 11 amino acids. For the CDR3, the DNA is TGTGCCTGGAGTGTCGAGAATGAGCAGTTCTTC. Translation gives CAWSVENEQFF.

The rearrangement joins TRBV27 to TRBJ2-2, with D maybe TRBD2 (5 bases). Germline V CDR1 and CDR2: MNHEY, SMNVEV (reference sequence). The CDR3 is made up of 16 amino acids. The V end lost 8 bases, the J end lost 1 base, and 17 bases lay between the germline ends. The CDR3 is CASPSGPAVNTGELFF. CDR3 nucleotides: TGTGCCAGCCCATCGGGCCCAGCGGTGAACACCGGGGAGCTGTTTTTT.

The rearrangement uses TRBV27 and TRBJ2-2; the match to TRBD1 covers 10 bases. Germline CDR1 reads MNHEY; CDR2 reads SMNVEV (reference sequence). This CDR3 is built from 15 residues. Trimming at V came to 4 bases and at J to 4 bases, leaving 3 bases not matched to a gene. The DNA of the CDR3 is TGTGCCAGCAGTTCTAGGACAGGGGGCACCGGGGAGCTGTTTTTT. Translation: CASSSRTGGTGELFF.

The chain has TRBV28 and TRBJ2-7; possible D gene TRBD2, 6 bases. This CDR3 comprises 15 residues. Deletions cut 2 bases from V and 0 bases from J, with 11 bases between. CDR1 and CDR2 (germline): MDHEN, SYDVKM. CDR3 nucleotide sequence: TGTGCCAGCAGTTTAGGGACTTACCCCTCCTACGAGCAGTACTTC. It encodes CASSLGTYPSYEQYF.

The chain joins TRBV5-6 to TRBJ2-2; 7 bases are shared with TRBD1. Looked up from germline, CDR1 is SGHDT and CDR2 is YYEEEE. This CDR3 comprises 15 residues. The trim removed 0 bases at V and 6 bases at J, leaving 5 bases unmatched. CDR3 amino acids: CASSLGRGRSGELFF. The DNA for the CDR3 is TGTGCCAGCAGCTTGGGCAGGGGGAGATCCGGGGAGCTGTTTTTT.

The J gene is TRBJ1-2, the V gene TRBV29-1; 10 bases are shared with TRBD1. The germline CDR1 and CDR2 sequences are SQVTM and ANQGSEA. The CDR3 runs to 14 residues. V was clipped by 5 bases and J by 5 bases; unmatched bases: 8. For the CDR3, the DNA is TGCAGCGTTTGGGACAGGGGATCGGAGTATGGCTACACCTTC. Translated, it gives CSVWDRGSEYGYTF.

The V gene is TRBV2, the J gene TRBJ1-6; maybe TRBD1 (5 bases). CDR1 and CDR2 (germline): SNHLY, FYNNEI. This CDR3 contains 17 residues. The V gene lost 6 bases and the J gene lost 0 bases, with 15 bases spanning the gap. The CDR3: CASSPTELSSYNSPLHF. The CDR3 nucleotides are TGTGCCAGCAGCCCGACAGAATTGAGCTCCTATAATTCACCCCTCCACTTT.

The chain has TRBV7-9 and TRBJ2-7; tentative D call: TRBD1 (6 bases). CDR1 and CDR2 from the germline V gene are SEHNR and FQNEAQ (reference sequence). V was trimmed by 6 bases and J by 3 bases, leaving 12 bases between them. This CDR3 has 13 residues. The DNA of the CDR3 is TGTGCCAGCAGAGCAGGGGAGCGCTACGAGCAGTACTTC. Translation gives CASRAGERYEQYF.

This clone was detected only once. The V and J genes are TRBV4-1 and TRBJ1-2; D not certain. The germline CDR1 and CDR2 sequences are MGHRA and YSYEKL. With 1 base removed from V and 5 bases from J, the gap between germline ends came to 11 bases. The CDR3 loop spans 14 amino acids. CDR3 sequence reads: CASSQVGSYYGYTF. The CDR3, as DNA: TGCGCCAGCAGCCAAGTGGGCAGCTATTATGGCTACACCTTC.

This clone was recorded a few times. This chain connects TRBV30 to TRBJ1-2; a possible D gene is TRBD1 (5 bases). The CDR3 length is 12 residues. Germline V gene lookup returns CDR1 GTSNPN and CDR2 SVGIG (reference sequence). V lost 4 bases, J lost 4 bases, and 10 bases lay in between. DNA for the CDR3: TGTGCCTGGACCTCCCAGGGCTATGGCTACACCTTC. Translating it yields CAWTSQGYGYTF.